Listed below are T cell receptor beta chains from one sample, sequenced in a study of blood T cell repertoires in COVID-19. Clones were sequenced by immunoSEQ multiplex PCR, and TCRdb holds only the in-frame ones, with some missing. The sample lists 30,000 to 50,000 clones, approximately 94% seen once, with more than 3.5% in the top ten. The specimen sequenced was peripheral blood. These receptors originate from a human donor with active COVID-19. The donor label of this sample is uncertain. Each CDR3 is given with its conserved first and last residue.

v_call cdr3_aa
TRBV6-1 CASSGRDRGEGNYGYTF
TRBV3-1/TRBV3-2 CASSQNKLAQTFF
TRBV10-3 CAISESSGREYNYGYTF
TRBV5-4 CASSRIGDYEQYF
TRBV6-4 CASSVTATGELFF
TRBV9 CASSVGETWRTEAFF
TRBV4-3 CASSQDWGGVNGYTF
TRBV7-9 CASSIGTGVGETQYF
TRBV14 CASSPLPGANTGELFF
TRBV6-2/TRBV6-3 CASSWTVSREGPPYTVNEQFF
TRBV11-2 CASSAGVSQPQHF
TRBV19 CASSTTDSGEQYF
TRBV3-1/TRBV3-2 CASRQGISGNTIYF
TRBV6-1 CASSERDRGRANYGYTF
TRBV5-6 CASSPQGFPETQYF
TRBV4-2 CASSQEMALAKNIQYF
TRBV6-5 CASSYAGTGASYEQYF
TRBV7-9 CASSKHQRSGNRVVWDQETQYF
TRBV27 CASSLLGNSPYEQYF
TRBV19 CASSEGGELFF
TRBV7-2 CASSPRLQGGGYTF
TRBV19 CATKPQDRGLHEQYF
TRBV6-5 CASSRGSGVTEAFF
TRBV10-3 CAIRNGTTYNEQFF
TRBV2 CASSDTDPYGYTF
TRBV5-1 CASSAGGTVDTEAFF
TRBV19 CASSMDRGRKDQPQHF